The 24 T cell receptor beta chains in this list originate from one sample, sequenced in a study of neurological immune-mediated disorders. TCRdb fed the 5' RACE reads into MiXCR, producing one record per CDR3 protein. The sample consists of 35,000 to 45,000 distinct CDR3 sequences, around 3.1% of them appearing once. Time point described: longitudinal time-point 1 (baseline). Sequenced material: PBMCs. Source of these receptors: a woman aged 55-70 years with multiple sclerosis.

This clonotype was picked up many times. The rearrangement joins TRBV20-1 to TRBJ2-2; 11 bases are shared with TRBD1. Germline trimming cut 6 bases from V and 4 bases from J; bases unmatched to any gene: 7. The germline gives CDR1 DFQATT, CDR2 SNEGSKA (reference sequence). This CDR3 spans 15 amino acids. The CDR3 here is CSAPGQGAVTGELFF. The DNA for the CDR3 is TGCAGTGCGCCCGGACAGGGGGCGGTCACCGGGGAGCTGTTTTTT.

The sample holds a few counts of this clonotype. V and J are TRBV7-6 and TRBJ2-5; 10 bases line up with TRBD2. J gave up 5 bases and V 5 bases, and 5 bases lay outside the gene matches. This CDR3 is 14 amino acids long. Germline lookup yields CDR1 SGHVS and CDR2 FNYEAQ. CDR3 protein: CASSTGTSVETQYF. As DNA, the CDR3 is TGTGCCAGCAGCACCGGGACTAGCGTTGAGACCCAGTACTTC.

This clonotype was counted at least ten times. V usage is TRBV20-1 and J usage is TRBJ2-1; 10 positions agree with TRBD2. Germline CDR1 and CDR2: DFQATT and SNEGSKA (reference sequence). The CDR3 is 19 amino acids. Unmatched junction bases numbered 18, after V lost 0 bases and J lost 7 bases. The CDR3 sequence: CSARDRRTSGIQRRNEQFF. The CDR3 bases are TGCAGTGCTAGAGATCGCCGGACTAGCGGAATACAACGTCGGAATGAGCAGTTCTTC.

This clonotype was observed many times. The gene calls are TRBV5-1 and TRBJ2-3; TRBD1 agrees at 7 bases. The CDR3 is made up of 16 amino acids. Per germline, CDR1 SGHRS and CDR2 YFSETQ. V was pared by 0 bases and J by 4 bases, with 8 bases of the junction left unmatched. DNA of the CDR3: TGCGCCAGCAGCTTGGGACAGGGCAATGGAGCAGATACGCAGTATTTT. Amino acids: CASSLGQGNGADTQYF.

At least ten counts were recorded for this clonotype. This may come from a read error, since a much larger clone is one base off. The rearrangement joins TRBV20-1 to TRBJ1-2; TRBD1 matches at 8 bases. This CDR3 comprises 12 residues. Germline V gives CDR1 DFQATT, CDR2 SNEGSKA (reference sequence). Losses at the gene ends were 7 bases for V and 4 bases for J; bases not matched to a gene: 5. CDR3 nucleotide sequence: TGCAGTGACACCGACAGGGGCTATGGCTACACCTTC. Its translation is CSDTDRGYGYTF.

This clonotype was counted ten times or more. The gene calls are TRBV3-1 and TRBJ1-6; 8 bases are a match to TRBD1. V was pared by 1 base and J by 10 bases, with 9 bases of the junction left unmatched. The CDR3 length is 16 residues. Germline CDR1 is LGHDT and CDR2 is YNNKEL (reference sequence). CDR3: CASSQAPGQGRSPLHF. The CDR3 DNA sequence: TGTGCCAGCAGCCAAGCCCCCGGACAGGGAAGATCACCCCTCCACTTT.

Ten or more counts support this clonotype. V is TRBV27 and J is TRBJ1-2; no clear D gene. Germline CDR1 and CDR2: MNHEY and SMNVEV (reference sequence). This CDR3 spans 12 amino acids. The V end lost 0 bases, the J end lost 14 bases, and 13 bases lay between the germline ends. The CDR3 bases are TGTGCCAGCAGTTTATCATCTGGGTCCCTTACCTTC. Residues: CASSLSSGSLTF.

This clonotype has at least ten counts. This chain connects TRBV5-6 to TRBJ1-5, with a weak D call TRBD1 (6 bases). Germline lookup yields CDR1 SGHDT and CDR2 YYEEEE. There are 12 residues in the CDR3. V was shortened by 4 bases and J by 8 bases, with 10 bases between the two germline ends. CDR3 in amino acids: CASSQGSEPQHF. CDR3 DNA sequence: TGTGCCAGCAGCCAGGGGTCGGAGCCCCAGCATTTT.

Ten or more counts support this clonotype. The chain links TRBV18 to TRBJ2-7; the match to TRBD2 covers 7 bases. CDR1 and CDR2 from the germline V gene are KGHSH and LQKENI. V lost 3 bases, J lost 9 bases, and 17 bases stayed unmatched. The CDR3 totals 16 residues. In DNA form, the CDR3 reads TGTGCCAGCTCACCGTATCCCGCCCTCGAGTCGGGAGGGCAGTACTTC. Protein sequence: CASSPYPALESGGQYF.

This clonotype was recorded at least ten times. The V gene is TRBV2, the J gene TRBJ2-5, with 10 positions matching TRBD2. V was pared by 5 bases and J by 12 bases, with 12 bases of the junction left unmatched. This CDR3 contains 14 residues. Germline-derived CDR1 and CDR2 are SNHLY and FYNNEI. CDR3 DNA sequence: TGTGCCAGCAGTCTTGGGCTAGCGGGGGCATTCAAGTACTTC. Translation: CASSLGLAGAFKYF.

This clonotype was recorded many times. This chain connects TRBV20-1 to TRBJ1-5, with D unresolved. V lost 6 bases to trimming and J lost 0 bases, with 15 bases between them. The CDR3 is 15 amino acids. Germline V CDR1 and CDR2: DFQATT, SNEGSKA (reference sequence). The DNA of the CDR3 is TGCAGTGCCCCCCCGATGAGAAATAGCAATCAGCCCCAGCATTTT. Its protein is CSAPPMRNSNQPQHF.

This clonotype was seen at least ten times. This CDR3 reads CSAKTSSGGSRGQYF. CDR3 DNA sequence: TGCAGTGCTAAAACCTCTAGCGGTGGAAGCCGTGGCCAGTACTTC. J is TRBJ2-5 and V is TRBV20-1; 7 bases map to TRBD2. The germline V gene has CDR1 DFQATT and CDR2 SNEGSKA (reference sequence). This CDR3 contains 15 residues. After removal of 4 bases from V and 10 bases from J, the junction contained 18 bases not matched to a gene.

There are many counts of this clonotype. CDR3 in amino acids: CASSFWGAVSTNEKLFF. The DNA of the CDR3 is TGTGCCAGCAGTTTCTGGGGGGCAGTGTCAACTAATGAAAAACTGTTTTTT. This chain links TRBV12-3 or TRBV12-4 with TRBJ1-4, with a tentative D call TRBD1 (6 bases). The CDR3 length is 17 residues. With 3 bases removed from V and 0 bases from J, the gap between germline ends came to 14 bases.

The sample holds many counts of this clonotype. CDR3 protein: CASSLRGRAGDQPQHF. The CDR3 DNA reads TGTGCCAGCAGTTTACGAGGACGCGCGGGGGATCAGCCCCAGCATTTT. This chain uses TRBV27 with TRBJ1-5; TRBD1 might be the D (5 bases). Germline CDR1 is MNHEY and CDR2 is SMNVEV (reference sequence). V lost 2 bases, J lost 5 bases, and 16 bases lay in between. This CDR3 has 16 residues.

This clonotype was detected ten times or more. This rearrangement joins TRBV11-2 to TRBJ2-5; possibly TRBD2 for D (7 bases). V lost 5 bases and J 2 bases, leaving 21 bases between the germline ends. The V gene's germline CDR1 is SGHAT and CDR2 FQNNGV. The CDR3 contains 17 residues. CDR3 region: CASSPEMGGLGQETQYF. The CDR3 DNA reads as TGTGCCAGCAGCCCGGAGATGGGGGGGCTGGGGCAAGAGACCCAGTACTTC.

Comment on this clonotype: Given the absence of the conserved phenylalanine or tryptophan at the CDR3 end, a read error is likely. The CDR3 here is CASSPKAGRISYNEQFC. The CDR3 DNA reads as TGTGCAAGCAGCCCCAAAGCTGGGCGGATCTCCTACAATGAGCAGTTCTGC. V is TRBV11-2 and J is TRBJ2-1; D unresolved. This CDR3 spans 17 amino acids. The germline V gene has CDR1 SGHAT and CDR2 FQNNGV.

There are many counts of this clonotype. This sequence joins TRBV3-1 and TRBJ2-3; D is possibly TRBD1 (5 bases). Germline assignment: CDR1 LGHDT and CDR2 YNNKEL (reference sequence). V gave up 2 bases and J gave up 5 bases, with 11 bases separating them. The CDR3 consists of 14 residues. The CDR3 is CASSQPPGQDTQYF. CDR3 DNA: TGTGCCAGCAGCCAACCCCCCGGACAAGATACGCAGTATTTT.

This clonotype showed up many times. This chain connects TRBV20-1 to TRBJ2-1, with D tentatively TRBD1 (5 bases). CDR1 DFQATT and CDR2 SNEGSKA come from the germline V gene (reference sequence). V dropped 1 base and J dropped 0 bases, with 10 bases sitting between them. This CDR3 is built from 15 residues. In nucleotides, the CDR3 is TGCAGTGCTAGAGCAGGGCCTTCCTCCTACAATGAGCAGTTCTTC. It translates to CSARAGPSSYNEQFF.

This clonotype was picked up many times. This chain connects TRBV10-3 to TRBJ1-1; unclear D gene. Germline CDR1 reads ENHRY; CDR2 reads SYGVKD. This CDR3 contains 12 residues. Trimming left V 10 bases short and J 1 base short, with 10 bases between. In DNA form, the CDR3 reads TGTGCCAGCCAAACGGGGAACACTGAAGCTTTCTTT. Protein sequence: CASQTGNTEAFF.

The sample holds a few counts of this clonotype. The V gene is TRBV18, the J gene TRBJ2-2, with 7 bases identical to TRBD1. CDR3 length: 16 amino acids. The trim removed 2 bases at V and 6 bases at J, leaving 9 bases unmatched. Germline V CDR1 and CDR2: KGHSH, LQKENI. In nucleotides, the CDR3 is TGTGCCAGCTCACCAGATCGACAGGGCCCATCCGGGGAGCTGTTTTTT. Encoded protein: CASSPDRQGPSGELFF. Variable domain in full (rest from reference TRBV18 and TRBJ2-2): NAGVMQNPRHLVRRRGQEARLRCSPMKGHSHVYWYRQLPEEGLKFMVYLQKENIIDESGMPKERFSAEFPKEGPSILRIQQVVRGDSAAYFCASSPDRQGPSGELFFGEGSRLTVL.

Ten or more counts support this clonotype. The gene calls are TRBV20-1 and TRBJ2-3; D possibly corresponds to TRBD2 (6 bases). Trimming removed 4 bases at V and 3 bases at J, with 11 bases between. Germline CDR1 is DFQATT and CDR2 is SNEGSKA (reference sequence). The CDR3 has 13 residues. CDR3 in DNA: TGCAGTGCTAACCGCGGGACTACAGATACGCAGTATTTT. Its protein product is CSANRGTTDTQYF.

This clonotype appeared many times. The V call is TRBV11-3, the J call TRBJ2-3; weak D call: TRBD2 (6 bases). Trimming took 4 bases from V and 0 from J, leaving 20 bases between them. CDR1 and CDR2 (germline): SGHNT, YENEEA. CDR3 length equals 18 residues. CDR3 sequence: CASSSRGGRAASTDTQYF. For the CDR3, the DNA is TGTGCCAGCAGCTCCCGAGGAGGGCGGGCGGCCAGCACAGATACGCAGTATTTT.

This clonotype occurred a few times. The rearrangement links TRBV3-1 to TRBJ2-1; D is tentatively TRBD1 or TRBD2 (6 bases each). The V gene's germline CDR1 is LGHDT and CDR2 YNNKEL (reference sequence). The V and J ends lost 0 bases and 6 bases respectively, with 9 bases between them. The CDR3 totals 14 residues. The CDR3 is CASSQEGGLNEQFF. The CDR3 DNA reads TGTGCCAGCAGCCAAGAAGGGGGGCTCAATGAGCAGTTCTTC.

This clonotype has a count of ten or more. This chain joins TRBV6-6 and TRBJ2-7, with TRBD1 matching 8 bases. Trimming removed 0 bases from V and 5 bases from J; junction bases left unmatched: 3. The CDR3 runs 14 residues. Germline V CDR1 and CDR2: MNHNY, SVGAGI (reference sequence). CDR3 bases: TGTGCCAGCAGTTACTCTCGGACAGGGAACGAGCAGTACTTC. Residues: CASSYSRTGNEQYF.